This T cell receptor beta chain appears in the sequencing data of a study of CD8 T cells in ankylosing spondylitis. This CDR3 has 15 amino acids. Germline CDR1 is SGDLS and CDR2 is YYNGEE. J lost 8 bases, V lost 0 bases, and 3 bases had no gene match. This clonotype was seen a handful of times. Its cognate antigen is unknown. Study outcomes and limitations: Matched synovial fluid from ankylosing spondylitis patients was reported to be enriched for disease-linked clones. There was a TCR beta motif, made of eight highly homologous variants, that appeared characteristic of ankylosing spondylitis blood. There were earlier reports of some motif variants in reactive arthritis synovial fluid and blood.

Each TCR beta library was made by quantitative 5'-RACE that incorporated molecular barcodes. One entry per CDR3 protein, called by TCRdb with MiXCR from the 5' RACE reads. Among 250,000 to 350,000 distinct CDR3 sequences listed, 20% were seen once. The sequence was collected from a male donor with ankylosing spondylitis or in good health (not recorded which). Material for sequencing was blood, either unsorted or a sorted T cell fraction (not recorded which). The chain carries TRBV9 and TRBJ2-1, with TRBD1 matching 12 bases. CDR3 DNA sequence: TGTGCCAGCAGCGTAGTCGGGACAGGGGGCTATGAGCAGTTCTTC. This translates into CASSVVGTGGYEQFF.